This T cell receptor beta chain was sequenced during a study of blood T cell repertoires in COVID-19. For the study at large: Samples representing acute and convalescent COVID-19 were sourced from the United States, Italy and Spain. PBMCs, B-cell-depleted T cells, or T cells were the source of the cDNA or gDNA that made up the material.

Original processing notes: Nucleated cell counts were estimated from reference gene primer amplification. Using immunoSEQ multiplex PCR, the repertoire was profiled, and TCRdb retains in-frame clones only, with some absent. The V and J calls and clone size come from that table; D and trimming were worked out from the DNA. There are approximately 98,000 clones in the sample; roughly 70% occur only once, and about 1.8% lies in the top ten. The sequenced material came from peripheral blood. The receptor was derived from a woman aged 40 to 50 with acute or convalescent COVID-19.

The CDR3 region has the DNA TGTGCCAGCAGTTTATCAGTGGATGGCTACACCTTC. Its translation is CASSLSVDGYTF. The chain recombines TRBV12-3 or TRBV12-4 with TRBJ1-2; unclear D gene. The CDR3 has 12 residues. The V gene lost 2 bases and the J gene lost 6 bases, with 7 bases spanning the gap.